The entry below describes one T cell receptor beta chain. The antigen remains unidentified. This sample is drawn from a study of human T cells and chemical hapten exposure. Whole-study context: Affected patients, primarily female, had alopecia areata, totalis or universalis.

Described time point: patch test 2, 6 weeks after DPC sensitization. Specified treatment: therapeutic diphenylcyclopropenone sensitization with weekly scalp DPC. Non-pregnant alopecia patients aged 18 to 70, suitable for DPC therapy. For the library, individual cDNA molecules each received unique molecular identifiers. Using its own MiXCR run on the RACE reads, TCRdb lists one record per CDR3 protein. The data show more than 110,000 distinct CDR3 sequences, with about 11% seen just once and roughly 1.4% held by the top ten. CDR3 size: 13 residues. V gave up 6 bases and J gave up 4 bases, with 10 bases separating them. Germline CDR1 is SGHVS and CDR2 is FQNEAQ. General study findings and limits: With regard to DPC sensitization, TCRs above 1 in 1000 frequency did not change.

This clonotype was sampled from a woman between 45 and 60 years old with alopecia areata. Some clones in this sample may be carry-over from other donors' samples. This material consisted of whole blood, taken in connection with sensitization to the hapten diphenylcyclopropenone (DPC). The V call is TRBV7-8, the J call TRBJ2-1; tentative D call: TRBD1 (6 bases). This CDR3 is CASSYGQYNEQFF. The DNA of the CDR3 is TGTGCCAGCAGTTACGGACAGTACAATGAGCAGTTCTTC. Full variable domain (outside the CDR3, taken from reference TRBV7-8 and TRBJ2-1): GAGVSQSPRYKVAKRGQDVALRCDPISGHVSLFWYQQALGQGPEFLTYFQNEAQLDKSGLPSDRFFAERPEGSVSTLKIQRTQQEDSAVYLCASSYGQYNEQFFGPGTRLTVL.